Below, 23 T cell receptor beta chains from the same sample are listed, as sequenced in a study of T cell responses to AZD1222 COVID-19 vaccine. The protocol was immunoSEQ multiplex PCR, while the TCRdb copy is restricted to in-frame clones and leaves out a portion. Of around 150,000 clones listed, 85% to 95% are singletons. The starting material was peripheral blood, obtained 28 days after the second AZD1222 dose. All receptors derive from an adult who received the AZD1222 COVID-19 vaccine.

This clone was seen once. The genes are TRBV28 and TRBJ1-2, with TRBD1 as a possible D gene (5 bases). CDR1 is MDHEN and CDR2 is SYDVKM in the germline V gene. Trimming shortened V by 7 bases and J by 4 bases, and 13 bases separated the two germline ends. The CDR3 extends over 13 amino acids. The CDR3 bases are TGTGCCAGCAATTCGGAGGGACCCTATGGCTACACCTTC. Amino acids: CASNSEGPYGYTF.

The gene calls are TRBV5-1 and TRBJ1-5; the match to TRBD1 covers 7 bases. Germline trimming cut 1 base from V and 7 bases from J; bases unmatched to any gene: 5. This CDR3 spans 14 amino acids. The V gene's germline CDR1 is SGHRS and CDR2 YFSETQ. CDR3 amino acids: CASSLRGLGQPQHF. The CDR3 DNA sequence: TGCGCCAGCAGCTTGAGGGGGCTAGGGCAGCCCCAGCATTTT.

The V call is TRBV3-1 (or the pseudogene TRBV3-2), the J call TRBJ2-3, with 14 bases aligning to TRBD2. The V and J ends lost 6 bases and 0 bases, in that order; junction bases with no gene match: 2. This CDR3 has 16 amino acids. Germline-derived CDR1 and CDR2 are LGHDT and YNNKEL (reference sequence). CDR3 sequence reads: CASSGLAGGSTDTQYF. The CDR3 nucleotides are TGTGCCAGCAGTGGACTAGCGGGGGGAAGCACAGATACGCAGTATTTT.

This rearrangement joins TRBV7-8 to TRBJ2-3; D is uncertain. The CDR3 is 11 residues long. Trimming removed 2 bases at V and 4 bases at J, with 1 base between. Germline V gene lookup returns CDR1 SGHVS and CDR2 FQNEAQ. In DNA form, the CDR3 reads TGTGCCAGCAGCTTATCAGATACGCAGTATTTT. Its protein product is CASSLSDTQYF.

The V and J genes are TRBV4-1 and TRBJ1-1; no firm D call. Trimming removed 4 bases from V and 7 bases from J, with 13 bases in between. CDR1 and CDR2 from the germline V gene are MGHRA and YSYEKL. The CDR3 is 13 residues long. CDR3 DNA: TGCGCCAGCAGCCTATCCACCGTTGGTGAAGCTTTCTTT. Amino acid sequence: CASSLSTVGEAFF.

The chain is built from TRBV28 and TRBJ2-7, with 8 bases that match TRBD1. The CDR3 totals 15 residues. From germline, CDR1 is MDHEN and CDR2 SYDVKM. V dropped 6 bases and J dropped 0; count of bases not matched to a gene: 7. CDR3 sequence reads: CASSQPGQDSYEQYF. The CDR3 nucleotides read TGTGCCAGCAGCCAACCGGGACAGGACTCCTACGAGCAGTACTTC.

The CDR3: CASSPWTGGFGAGGYTF. As DNA, the CDR3 is TGCGCCAGCAGCCCATGGACAGGGGGGTTTGGGGCGGGAGGCTACACCTTC. J is TRBJ1-2 and V is TRBV4-3; 10 bases align to TRBD1. Trimming cost V 4 bases and J 8 bases; bases outside gene matches: 16. The germline CDR1 and CDR2 sequences are LGHNA and YSLEER. The CDR3 spans 17 residues.

The gene calls are TRBV6-2 or TRBV6-3 and TRBJ1-1; D is undetermined. The length of the CDR3 is 14 residues. In germline, CDR1 is MNHEY, CDR2 SVGEGT. Trimming pared 4 bases from V and 0 bases from J, leaving 9 bases between. CDR3 sequence (DNA): TGTGCCAGCAGTTGGGATGCGCTGAACACTGAAGCTTTCTTT. As protein: CASSWDALNTEAFF.

This clone has just one count. The genes are TRBV28 and TRBJ2-5, with D unclear. Germline V lookup: CDR1 MDHEN, CDR2 SYDVKM. V was trimmed by 1 base and J by 5 bases, leaving 11 bases between them. The CDR3 loop spans 14 amino acids. The CDR3 loop reads CASSLSGIEETQYF. CDR3 bases: TGTGCCAGCAGTTTATCAGGCATCGAGGAGACCCAGTACTTC.

The J gene is TRBJ1-3, the V gene TRBV2, with 7 bases matching TRBD1. The germline CDR1 and CDR2 sequences are SNHLY and FYNNEI. The V gene end was trimmed by 6 bases and the J gene end by 3 bases; junction bases not matched to a gene: 5. The CDR3 length is 14 residues. The CDR3 region is CASRQTGIGNTIYF. The CDR3 region has the DNA TGTGCCAGCAGGCAGACAGGGATTGGAAACACCATATATTTT.

The chain couples TRBV12-5 to TRBJ1-1; D is ambiguous. This CDR3 spans 13 amino acids. V gave up 10 bases and J gave up 1 base, with 13 bases separating them. Germline V gene data show CDR1 as LGHNT and CDR2 as FRNRAP. The CDR3 DNA sequence: TGTGCTATCTTTAATACAGAGAACACTGAAGCTTTCTTT. Translated, it gives CAIFNTENTEAFF.

The genes are TRBV5-1 and TRBJ2-5; D might be TRBD2 (6 bases). The germline V and J ends were trimmed by 0 bases and 4 bases, with 13 bases remaining between them. This CDR3 has 15 residues. Germline V CDR1 and CDR2: SGHRS, YFSETQ. CDR3 amino acids: CASSLEVARGETQYF. CDR3 nucleotide sequence: TGCGCCAGCAGCTTGGAAGTAGCGCGGGGAGAGACCCAGTACTTC.

The chain uses TRBV11-3 and TRBJ2-3; 11 bases match TRBD2. Trimming took 4 bases from V and 2 from J; bases not matched to a gene: 5. CDR1 is SGHNT and CDR2 is YENEEA in the germline V gene. There are 16 residues in the CDR3. CDR3 sequence reads: CASSSGTSGLTDTQYF. The CDR3 DNA follows: TGTGCCAGCAGCTCCGGGACTAGCGGCCTCACAGATACGCAGTATTTT.

The genes are TRBV4-1 and TRBJ1-1; D may be TRBD1 (5 bases). CDR3 length: 16 residues. CDR1 MGHRA and CDR2 YSYEKL come from the germline V gene. The germline V and J ends were trimmed by 0 bases and 1 base, with 12 bases remaining between them. The CDR3 spells CASSQDSTERNTEAFF. As DNA, the CDR3 is TGCGCCAGCAGCCAAGATTCGACAGAGAGGAACACTGAAGCTTTCTTT.

The CDR3 loop reads CASSTGTEGRRDTQYF. Written as DNA, the CDR3 is TGTGCCAGTAGTACCGGGACAGAGGGTAGACGAGATACGCAGTATTTT. This chain connects TRBV19 to TRBJ2-3; 7 nucleotides line up with TRBD1. Losses at the gene ends were 4 bases for V and 5 bases for J; bases not matched to a gene: 12. The CDR3 is made up of 16 amino acids. The germline CDR1 and CDR2 sequences are LNHDA and SQIVND (reference sequence).

The chain links TRBV30 to TRBJ2-3; 13 bases align to TRBD2. The trim removed 0 bases at V and 5 bases at J, leaving 2 bases unmatched. This CDR3 has 15 amino acids. Germline CDR1 is GTSNPN and CDR2 is SVGIG (reference sequence). This CDR3 is CAWSVLAGGGDTQYF. The CDR3, as DNA: TGTGCCTGGAGTGTACTAGCGGGGGGGGGAGATACGCAGTATTTT.

V and J are TRBV7-8 and TRBJ1-5; maybe TRBD1 (5 bases). The CDR3 loop spans 16 amino acids. Germline V lookup: CDR1 SGHVS, CDR2 FQNEAQ. V lost 2 bases and J lost 2, with 13 bases in between. The CDR3 DNA reads TGTGCCAGCAGCTTATGGGCAGGGCAGGGCAATCAGCCCCAGCATTTT. This gives the protein CASSLWAGQGNQPQHF.

The V call is TRBV6-2 or TRBV6-3, the J call TRBJ2-7; TRBD1 matches at 9 bases. The CDR3 has 17 residues. CDR1 is MNHEY and CDR2 is SVGEGT in the germline V gene. Trimming cost V 0 bases and J 4 bases; bases outside gene matches: 10. CDR3 sequence: CASSYSRDRDSTYEQYF. CDR3 nucleotides: TGTGCCAGCAGTTACTCGAGGGACAGGGATTCCACATACGAGCAGTACTTC.

The chain recombines TRBV3-1 (or the pseudogene TRBV3-2) with TRBJ2-3; D might be TRBD1 or TRBD2, each matching 5 bases. Trimming removed 2 bases from V and 1 base from J, with 16 bases in between. The CDR3 covers 17 residues. Germline CDR1 reads LGHDT; CDR2 reads YNNKEL (reference sequence). The CDR3, as DNA: TGTGCCAGCAGCCAAACTTTCGGGGCTAGGGGCACAGATACGCAGTATTTT. Its protein is CASSQTFGARGTDTQYF.

The genes are TRBV11-3 and TRBJ1-1; D is perhaps TRBD1 (6 bases). The germline V gene has CDR1 SGHNT and CDR2 YENEEA. With 5 bases removed from V and 4 bases from J, the gap between germline ends came to 14 bases. CDR3 size: 14 residues. The CDR3 DNA is TGTGCCAGCAGCAACAACAGGGAAAGCACTGAAGCTTTCTTT. Its protein product is CASSNNRESTEAFF. Complete variable domain (other parts from reference TRBV11-3 and TRBJ1-1): EAGVVQSPRYKIIEKKQPVAFWCNPISGHNTLYWYLQNLGQGPELLIRYENEEAVDDSQLPKDRFSAERLKGVDSTLKIQPAELGDSAVYLCASSNNRESTEAFFGQGTRLTVV.

This chain links TRBV2 with TRBJ1-5; 8 bases map to TRBD1. This CDR3 has 16 residues. From germline, CDR1 is SNHLY and CDR2 FYNNEI. Trimming removed 3 bases from V and 7 bases from J; junction bases left unmatched: 11. The CDR3 loop reads CASSDPTGQGKQPQHF. The CDR3 coding sequence is TGTGCCAGCAGTGACCCGACTGGACAGGGAAAACAGCCCCAGCATTTT. The full variable domain, its missing parts supplied by reference TRBV2 and TRBJ1-5, is EPEVTQTPSHQVTQMGQEVILRCVPISNHLYFYWYRQILGQKVEFLVSFYNNEISEKSEIFDDQFSVERPDGSNFTLKIRSTKLEDSAMYFCASSDPTGQGKQPQHFGDGTRLSIL.

V usage is TRBV30 and J usage is TRBJ2-7, with 12 positions matching TRBD2. The CDR3 consists of 15 residues. The J segment lost 2 bases and the V segment lost 2 bases, leaving 4 bases of the junction unmatched. Germline V lookup: CDR1 GTSNPN, CDR2 SVGIG (reference sequence). CDR3 region: CAWSYTSGGTYEQYF. CDR3 sequence (DNA): TGTGCCTGGAGTTATACTAGCGGGGGGACCTACGAGCAGTACTTC. The complete variable domain, with remaining parts taken from reference TRBV30 and TRBJ2-7, reads SQTIHQWPATLVQPVGSPLSLECTVEGTSNPNLYWYRQAAGRGLQLLFYSVGIGQISSEVPQNLSASRPQDRQFILSSKKLLLSDSGFYLCAWSYTSGGTYEQYFGPGTRLTVT.

The chain uses TRBV7-8 and TRBJ2-1; the D gene could be TRBD1 or TRBD2 (6 bases each). CDR1 is SGHVS, CDR2 FQNEAQ, per germline. The V end was cut by 1 base, the J end by 4 bases, with 11 bases between. The CDR3 consists of 15 residues. CDR3 amino acids: CASSLVGGHYNEQFF. In nucleotides, the CDR3 is TGTGCCAGCAGCTTAGTGGGGGGCCATTACAATGAGCAGTTCTTC.